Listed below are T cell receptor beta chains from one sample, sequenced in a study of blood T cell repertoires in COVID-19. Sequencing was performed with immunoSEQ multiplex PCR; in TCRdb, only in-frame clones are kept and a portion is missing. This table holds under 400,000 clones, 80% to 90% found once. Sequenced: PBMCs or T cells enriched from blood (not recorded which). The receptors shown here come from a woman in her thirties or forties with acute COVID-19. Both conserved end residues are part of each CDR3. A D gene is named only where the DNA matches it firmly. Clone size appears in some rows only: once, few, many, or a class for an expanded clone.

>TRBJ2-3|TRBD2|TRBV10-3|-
CAISVAGGPDTQYF
TGTGCCATCAGTGTAGCGGGAGGCCCAGATACGCAGTATTTT
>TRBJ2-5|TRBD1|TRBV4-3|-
CASSQEWTGGWETQYF
TGCGCCAGCAGCCAAGAATGGACAGGGGGCTGGGAGACCCAGTACTTC
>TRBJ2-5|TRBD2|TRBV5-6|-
CASSTWTSPWETQYF
TGTGCCAGCAGCACCTGGACTAGTCCTTGGGAGACCCAGTACTTC
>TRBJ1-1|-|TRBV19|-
CASSIIGRGTEAFF
TGTGCCAGTAGTATCATTGGCAGAGGAACTGAAGCTTTCTTT
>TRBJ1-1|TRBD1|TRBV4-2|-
CASSQGTGVTEAFF
TGTGCCAGCAGCCAGGGGACAGGGGTCACTGAAGCTTTCTTT
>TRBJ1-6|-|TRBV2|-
CASSDPSPLHF
TGTGCCAGCAGTGACCCGTCACCCCTCCACTTT
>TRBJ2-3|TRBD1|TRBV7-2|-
CASSLRGGGTDTQYF
TGTGCCAGCAGCTTAAGAGGGGGCGGCACAGATACGCAGTATTTT
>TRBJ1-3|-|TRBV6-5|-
CASSNWASGNTIYF
TGTGCCAGCAGTAACTGGGCCTCTGGAAACACCATATATTTT
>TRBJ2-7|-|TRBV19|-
CASSPGLRGFEQYF
TGTGCCAGTAGCCCGGGACTGAGAGGATTCGAGCAGTACTTC
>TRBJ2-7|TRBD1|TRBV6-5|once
CASSYVQGSSYEQYF
TGTGCCAGCAGTTACGTACAGGGGTCTTCTTACGAGCAGTACTTC
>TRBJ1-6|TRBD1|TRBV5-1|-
CASSPTGGGNSPLHF
TGCGCCAGCAGCCCGACAGGGGGGGGTAATTCACCCCTCCACTTT
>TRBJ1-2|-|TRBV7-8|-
CASSETGGPPNGYTF
TGTGCCAGCAGCGAGACCGGAGGGCCCCCGAATGGCTACACCTTC
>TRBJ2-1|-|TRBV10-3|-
CANRQDRYNEQFF
TGTGCCAATAGACAGGACCGCTACAATGAGCAGTTCTTC
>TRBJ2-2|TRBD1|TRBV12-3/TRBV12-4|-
CASIRQGPGGLFF
TGTGCCAGCATAAGACAGGGGCCCGGGGGGCTGTTTTTT
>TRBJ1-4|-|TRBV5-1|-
CASSLSGVGSNEKLFF
TGCGCCAGCAGCTTGTCAGGGGTGGGTAGTAATGAAAAACTGTTTTTT
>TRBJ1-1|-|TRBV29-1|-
CSGGGLTPNTEAFF
TGCAGCGGTGGAGGGTTAACCCCGAACACTGAAGCTTTCTTT
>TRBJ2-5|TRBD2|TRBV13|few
CASSLGLREVAGGPETQYF
TGTGCCAGCAGCTTAGGCCTCCGTGAGGTAGCGGGGGGGCCGGAGACCCAGTACTTC
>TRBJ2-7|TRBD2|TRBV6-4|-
CASSAVAGDHYEQYF
TGTGCCAGCAGTGCGGTAGCGGGGGACCACTACGAGCAGTACTTC
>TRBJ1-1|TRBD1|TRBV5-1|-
CASSSIRRQGMNTEAFF
TGCGCCAGCAGCTCGATAAGACGACAGGGGATGAACACTGAAGCTTTCTTT